The 5 T cell receptor beta chains below come from one sample, sequenced in a study of blood T cell repertoires in COVID-19. TCRdb's copy holds only in-frame clones and misses some; the assay was immunoSEQ multiplex PCR. The top ten hold around 2.1% of the sample, which has roughly 87,000 clones, about 83% seen once. Material for sequencing was peripheral blood. All receptors derive from a woman aged 65 to 85 with acute or convalescent COVID-19.

This chain uses TRBV5-1 with TRBJ1-1, with 8 bases fitting TRBD1. Losses at the gene ends were 4 bases for V and 3 bases for J; bases not matched to a gene: 8. Germline loops: CDR1 SGHRS, CDR2 YFSETQ. This CDR3 contains 15 residues. The CDR3 reads CASSRTGLRDTEAFF. The CDR3, as DNA: TGCGCCAGCAGCCGGACAGGGCTAAGGGACACTGAAGCTTTCTTT.

The V call is TRBV28, the J call TRBJ1-1, with D possibly matching TRBD1 (6 bases). This CDR3 comprises 12 residues. Per the germline V gene, CDR1 is MDHEN and CDR2 is SYDVKM. V lost 11 bases and J lost 3, with 13 bases in between. The CDR3 spells CAEGDRDTEAFF. In DNA form, the CDR3 reads TGTGCCGAGGGGGACCGGGACACTGAAGCTTTCTTT.

This chain's CDR3 is CASSLLQGSTEAFF. CDR3 bases: TGTGCCAGCAGCTTATTGCAGGGCAGCACTGAAGCTTTCTTT. V usage is TRBV11-2 and J usage is TRBJ1-1; possibly TRBD1 for D (5 bases). Germline V gene data show CDR1 as SGHAT and CDR2 as FQNNGV. The germline V and J ends were trimmed by 2 bases and 4 bases, with 11 bases remaining between them. The CDR3 covers 14 residues. Full variable domain (outside the CDR3, taken from reference TRBV11-2 and TRBJ1-1): EAGVAQSPRYKIIEKRQSVAFWCNPISGHATLYWYQQILGQGPKLLIQFQNNGVVDDSQLPKDRFSAERLKGVDSTLKIQPAKLEDSAVYLCASSLLQGSTEAFFGQGTRLTVV.

V usage is TRBV5-1 and J usage is TRBJ1-2; D is perhaps TRBD1 (6 bases). Germline-derived CDR1 and CDR2 are SGHRS and YFSETQ. Trimming stripped 4 bases from V and 7 bases from J, with 20 bases between. The CDR3 is 15 amino acids. CDR3 protein: CASSPSLGGRGGYTF. The CDR3 bases are TGCGCCAGCAGCCCCTCGTTAGGGGGACGGGGTGGCTACACCTTC.

This chain joins TRBV2 and TRBJ2-1, with D tentatively TRBD2 (5 bases). Germline assignment: CDR1 SNHLY and CDR2 FYNNEI. The CDR3 contains 12 residues. V was shortened by 9 bases and J by 7 bases, with 13 bases between the two germline ends. The CDR3 bases are TGTGCCAGTCAGGAGGCTATTAATGAGCAGTTCTTC. Translation gives CASQEAINEQFF. Supplemented by reference TRBV2 and TRBJ2-1, the full variable domain reads EPEVTQTPSHQVTQMGQEVILRCVPISNHLYFYWYRQILGQKVEFLVSFYNNEISEKSEIFDDQFSVERPDGSNFTLKIRSTKLEDSAMYFCASQEAINEQFFGPGTRLTVL.